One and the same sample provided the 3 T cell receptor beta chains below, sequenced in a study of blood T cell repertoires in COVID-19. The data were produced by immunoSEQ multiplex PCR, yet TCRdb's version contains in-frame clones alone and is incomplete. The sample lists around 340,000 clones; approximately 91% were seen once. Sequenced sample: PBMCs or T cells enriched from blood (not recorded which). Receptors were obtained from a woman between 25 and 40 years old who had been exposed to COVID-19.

The DNA of the CDR3 is TGTGCCAGTAGTATGGGCACTAGCGGGAGTGCAGATACGCAGTATTTT. Its protein is CASSMGTSGSADTQYF. J is TRBJ2-3 and V is TRBV19, with 11 bases matching TRBD2. This CDR3 has 16 residues. The V and J ends lost 3 bases and 4 bases, in that order; junction bases with no gene match: 6. Looked up from germline, CDR1 is LNHDA and CDR2 is SQIVND (reference sequence).

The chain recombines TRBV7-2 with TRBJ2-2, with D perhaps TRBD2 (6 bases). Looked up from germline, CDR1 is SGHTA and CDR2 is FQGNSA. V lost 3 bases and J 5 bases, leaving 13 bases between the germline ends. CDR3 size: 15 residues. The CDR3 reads CASSFGSPRTGELFF. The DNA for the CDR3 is TGTGCCAGCAGCTTCGGGAGTCCCCGGACCGGGGAGCTGTTTTTT.

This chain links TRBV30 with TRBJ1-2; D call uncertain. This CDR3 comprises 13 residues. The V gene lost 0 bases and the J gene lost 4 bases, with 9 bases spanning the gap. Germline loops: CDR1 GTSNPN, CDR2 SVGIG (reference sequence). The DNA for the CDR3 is TGTGCCTGGAGTGTAGAGGGAGTCTATGGCTACACCTTC. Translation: CAWSVEGVYGYTF. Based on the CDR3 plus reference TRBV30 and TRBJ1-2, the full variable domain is SQTIHQWPATLVQPVGSPLSLECTVEGTSNPNLYWYRQAAGRGLQLLFYSVGIGQISSEVPQNLSASRPQDRQFILSSKKLLLSDSGFYLCAWSVEGVYGYTFGSGTRLTVV.